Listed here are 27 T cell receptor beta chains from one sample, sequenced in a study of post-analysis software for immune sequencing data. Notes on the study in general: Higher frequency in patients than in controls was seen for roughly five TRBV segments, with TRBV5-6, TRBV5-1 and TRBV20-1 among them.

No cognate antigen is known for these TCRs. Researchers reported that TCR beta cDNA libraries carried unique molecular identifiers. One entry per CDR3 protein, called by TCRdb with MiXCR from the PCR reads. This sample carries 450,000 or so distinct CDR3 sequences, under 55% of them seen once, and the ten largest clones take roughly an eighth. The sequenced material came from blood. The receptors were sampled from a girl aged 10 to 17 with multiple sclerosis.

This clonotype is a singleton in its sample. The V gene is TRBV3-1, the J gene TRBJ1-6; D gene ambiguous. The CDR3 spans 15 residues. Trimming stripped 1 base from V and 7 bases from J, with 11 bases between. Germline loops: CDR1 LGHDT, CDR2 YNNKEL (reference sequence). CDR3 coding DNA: TGTGCCAGCAGCCAAGCGGCGGAACGGAATTCACCCCTCCACTTT. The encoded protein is CASSQAAERNSPLHF.

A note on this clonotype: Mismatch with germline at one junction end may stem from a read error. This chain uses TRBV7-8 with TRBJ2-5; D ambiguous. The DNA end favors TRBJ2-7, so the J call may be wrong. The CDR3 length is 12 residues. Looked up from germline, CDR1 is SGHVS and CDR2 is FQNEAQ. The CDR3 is CVSSFVEDEQYF. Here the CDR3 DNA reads TGTGTCAGCAGCTTCGTAGAGGACGAGCAGTACTTC.

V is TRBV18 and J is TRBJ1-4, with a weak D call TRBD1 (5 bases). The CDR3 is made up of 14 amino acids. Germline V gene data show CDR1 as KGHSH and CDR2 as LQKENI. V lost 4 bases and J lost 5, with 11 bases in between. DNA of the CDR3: TGTGCCAGCTCACTCGGGACGGAGAATGAAAAACTGTTTTTT. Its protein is CASSLGTENEKLFF.

As DNA, the CDR3 is TGTGCCAGCAGACAAGGGGGGACATCCGAGCAGTACTTC. Translation gives CASRQGGTSEQYF. The chain links TRBV7-2 to TRBJ2-7; D is possibly TRBD1 or TRBD2 (6 bases each). The CDR3 extends over 13 amino acids. The V and J ends lost 6 bases and 6 bases respectively, with 15 bases between them. CDR1 SGHTA and CDR2 FQGNSA come from the germline V gene.

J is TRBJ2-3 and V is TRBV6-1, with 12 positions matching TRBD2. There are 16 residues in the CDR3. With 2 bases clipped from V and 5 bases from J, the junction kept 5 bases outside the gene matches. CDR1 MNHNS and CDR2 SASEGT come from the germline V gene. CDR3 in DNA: TGTGCCAGCAGTGAACGACTAGCGGGAGAATTAGATACGCAGTATTTT. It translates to CASSERLAGELDTQYF.

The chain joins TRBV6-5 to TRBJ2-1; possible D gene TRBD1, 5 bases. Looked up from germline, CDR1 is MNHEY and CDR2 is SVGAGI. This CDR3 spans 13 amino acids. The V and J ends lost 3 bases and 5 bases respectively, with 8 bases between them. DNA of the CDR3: TGTGCCAGCAGTTATACAGGAGACAATGAGCAGTTCTTC. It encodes CASSYTGDNEQFF.

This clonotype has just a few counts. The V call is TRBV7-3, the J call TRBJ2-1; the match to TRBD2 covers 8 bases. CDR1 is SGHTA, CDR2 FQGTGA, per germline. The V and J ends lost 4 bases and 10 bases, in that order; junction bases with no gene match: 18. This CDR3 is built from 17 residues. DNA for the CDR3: TGTGCCAGCAGCTCAAACCTCAGAGGAAGCGGGAGAAGCGAGCAGTTCTTC. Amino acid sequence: CASSSNLRGSGRSEQFF.

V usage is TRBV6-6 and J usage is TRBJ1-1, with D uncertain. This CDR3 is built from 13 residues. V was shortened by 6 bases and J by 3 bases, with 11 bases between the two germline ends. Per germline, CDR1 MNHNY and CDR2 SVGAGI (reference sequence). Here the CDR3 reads CASSRLRDTEAFF. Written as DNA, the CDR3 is TGTGCCAGCAGCCGACTTAGGGACACTGAAGCTTTCTTT.

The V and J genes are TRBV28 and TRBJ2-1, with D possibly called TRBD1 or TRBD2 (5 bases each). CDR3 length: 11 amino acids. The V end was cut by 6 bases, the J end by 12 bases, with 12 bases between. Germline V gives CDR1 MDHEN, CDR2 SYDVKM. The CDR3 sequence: CASRTGTTQFF. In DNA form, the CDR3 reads TGTGCCAGCAGGACCGGGACGACGCAGTTCTTC.

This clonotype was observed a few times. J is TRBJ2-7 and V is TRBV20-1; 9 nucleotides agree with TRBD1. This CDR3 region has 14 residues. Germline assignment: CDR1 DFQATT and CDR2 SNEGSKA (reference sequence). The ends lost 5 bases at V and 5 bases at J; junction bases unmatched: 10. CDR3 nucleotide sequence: TGCAGTGCTCTAACGGGACAGGGTGACAACGAGCAGTACTTC. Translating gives CSALTGQGDNEQYF.

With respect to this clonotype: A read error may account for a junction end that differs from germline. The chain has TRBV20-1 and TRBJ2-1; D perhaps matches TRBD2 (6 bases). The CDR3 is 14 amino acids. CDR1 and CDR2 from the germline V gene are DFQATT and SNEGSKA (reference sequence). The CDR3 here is CCARPPVGGSEQFF. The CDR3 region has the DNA TGCTGTGCTAGACCTCCTGTCGGGGGAAGTGAGCAGTTCTTC.

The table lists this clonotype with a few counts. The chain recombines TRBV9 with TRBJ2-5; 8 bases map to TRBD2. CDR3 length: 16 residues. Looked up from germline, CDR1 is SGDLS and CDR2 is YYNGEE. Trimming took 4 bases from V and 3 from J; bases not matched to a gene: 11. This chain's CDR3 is CASSRSRLAGKETQYF. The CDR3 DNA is TGTGCCAGCAGCCGCTCGAGGCTAGCGGGTAAAGAGACCCAGTACTTC.

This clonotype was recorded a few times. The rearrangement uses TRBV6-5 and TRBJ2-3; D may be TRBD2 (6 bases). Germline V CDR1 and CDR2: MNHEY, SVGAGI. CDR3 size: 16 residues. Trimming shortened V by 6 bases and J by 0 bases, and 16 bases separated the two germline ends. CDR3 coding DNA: TGTGCCAGCAGCCCATTGTGGGGGACTAGCACAGATACGCAGTATTTT. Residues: CASSPLWGTSTDTQYF.

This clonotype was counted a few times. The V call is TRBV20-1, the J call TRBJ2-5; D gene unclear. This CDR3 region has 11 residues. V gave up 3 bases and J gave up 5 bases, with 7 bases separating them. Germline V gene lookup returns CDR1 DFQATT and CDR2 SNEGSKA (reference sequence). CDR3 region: CSASNEETQYF. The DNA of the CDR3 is TGCAGTGCTAGTAATGAGGAGACCCAGTACTTC.

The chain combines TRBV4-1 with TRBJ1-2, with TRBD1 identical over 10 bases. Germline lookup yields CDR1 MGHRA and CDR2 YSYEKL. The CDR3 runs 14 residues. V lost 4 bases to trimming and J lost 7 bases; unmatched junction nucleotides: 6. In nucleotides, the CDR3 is TGCGCCAGCAGCCCGGGACAGGGGCGGGGTGGCTACACCTTC. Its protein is CASSPGQGRGGYTF.

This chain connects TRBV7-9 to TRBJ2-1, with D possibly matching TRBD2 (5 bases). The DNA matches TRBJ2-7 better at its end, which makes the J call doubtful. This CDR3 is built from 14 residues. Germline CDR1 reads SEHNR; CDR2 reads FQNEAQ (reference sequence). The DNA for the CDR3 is TGTGCCAGCAGCTTGACACTTGACTACAATGAGCAGTACTTC. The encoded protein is CASSLTLDYNEQYF.

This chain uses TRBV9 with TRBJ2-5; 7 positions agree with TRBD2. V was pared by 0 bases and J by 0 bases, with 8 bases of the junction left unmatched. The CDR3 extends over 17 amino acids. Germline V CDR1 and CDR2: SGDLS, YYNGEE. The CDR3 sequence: CASSVATGGGHQETQYF. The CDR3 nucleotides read TGTGCCAGCAGCGTAGCTACGGGGGGAGGCCACCAAGAGACCCAGTACTTC.

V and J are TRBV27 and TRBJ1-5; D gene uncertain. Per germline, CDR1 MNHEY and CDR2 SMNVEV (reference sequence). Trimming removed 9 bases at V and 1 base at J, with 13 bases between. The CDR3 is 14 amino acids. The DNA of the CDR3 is TGTGCCAGTCGTAACCTACGGAGCAATCAGCCCCAGCATTTT. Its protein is CASRNLRSNQPQHF.

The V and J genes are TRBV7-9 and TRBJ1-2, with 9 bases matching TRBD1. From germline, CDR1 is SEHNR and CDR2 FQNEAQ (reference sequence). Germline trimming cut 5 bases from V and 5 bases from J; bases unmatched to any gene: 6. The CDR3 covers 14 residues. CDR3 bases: TGTGCCAGCAGCCGGGACAGGGAGGTTTATGGCTACACCTTC. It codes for CASSRDREVYGYTF.

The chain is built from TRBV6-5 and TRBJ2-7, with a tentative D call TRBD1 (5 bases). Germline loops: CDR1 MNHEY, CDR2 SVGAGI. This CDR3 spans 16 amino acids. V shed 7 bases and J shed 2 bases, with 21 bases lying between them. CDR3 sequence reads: CASTTVQGRFTYEQYF. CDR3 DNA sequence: TGTGCCAGCACCACGGTCCAGGGAAGATTTACCTACGAGCAGTACTTC.

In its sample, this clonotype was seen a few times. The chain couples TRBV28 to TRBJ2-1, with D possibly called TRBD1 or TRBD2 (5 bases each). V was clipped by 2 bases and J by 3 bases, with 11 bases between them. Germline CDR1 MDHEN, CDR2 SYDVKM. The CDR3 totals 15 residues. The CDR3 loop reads CASSLTVGVYNEQFF. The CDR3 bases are TGTGCCAGCAGTTTAACAGTGGGGGTCTACAATGAGCAGTTCTTC.

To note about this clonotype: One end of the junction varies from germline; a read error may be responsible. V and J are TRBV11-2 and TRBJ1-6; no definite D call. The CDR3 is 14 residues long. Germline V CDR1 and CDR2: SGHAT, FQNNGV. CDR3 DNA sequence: TGTGCCAACAGCTTCTGGGAGGAGGCTTCACCCCTCCACTTT. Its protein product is CANSFWEEASPLHF.

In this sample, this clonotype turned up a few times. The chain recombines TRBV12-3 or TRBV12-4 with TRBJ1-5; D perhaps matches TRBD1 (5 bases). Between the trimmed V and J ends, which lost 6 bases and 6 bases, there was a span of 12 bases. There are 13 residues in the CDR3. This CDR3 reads CASSPDGGQPQHF. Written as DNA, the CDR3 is TGTGCCAGCAGCCCCGATGGGGGTCAGCCCCAGCATTTT.

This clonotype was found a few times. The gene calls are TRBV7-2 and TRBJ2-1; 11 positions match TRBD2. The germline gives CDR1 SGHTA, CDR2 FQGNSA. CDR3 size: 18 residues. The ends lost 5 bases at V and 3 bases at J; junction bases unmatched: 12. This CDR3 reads CASSTQWGTSGSYNEQFF. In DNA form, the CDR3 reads TGTGCCAGCAGCACCCAATGGGGGACTAGCGGAAGCTACAATGAGCAGTTCTTC.

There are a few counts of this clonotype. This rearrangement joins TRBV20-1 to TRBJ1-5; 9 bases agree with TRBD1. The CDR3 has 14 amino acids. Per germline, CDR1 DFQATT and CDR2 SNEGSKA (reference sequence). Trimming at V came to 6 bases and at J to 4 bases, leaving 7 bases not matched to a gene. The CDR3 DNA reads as TGCAGTGCCACCAGGGGACAGGGAAATCAGCCCCAGCATTTT. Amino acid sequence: CSATRGQGNQPQHF.

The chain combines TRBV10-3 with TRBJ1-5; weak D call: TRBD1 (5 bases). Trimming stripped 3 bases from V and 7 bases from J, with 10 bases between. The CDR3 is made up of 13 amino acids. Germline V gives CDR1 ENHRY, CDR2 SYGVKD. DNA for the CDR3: TGTGCCATCAGTGACAGGGCAGAACAGCCCCAGCATTTT. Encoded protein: CAISDRAEQPQHF.

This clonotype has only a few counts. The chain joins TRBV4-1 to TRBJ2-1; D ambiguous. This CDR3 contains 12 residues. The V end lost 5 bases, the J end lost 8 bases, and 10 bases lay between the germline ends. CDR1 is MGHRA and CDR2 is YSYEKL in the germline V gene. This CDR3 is CASSSLGDEQFF. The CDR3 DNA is TGCGCCAGCAGCTCCTTAGGCGATGAGCAGTTCTTC.